The rows below give T cell receptor beta chains drawn from one sample of a study of T cell repertoires in cytomegalovirus infection. TCRdb processed the reads anew with MiXCR; each CDR3 protein has one entry. The sample shows around 530,000 distinct CDR3 sequences, about a quarter of them seen only once. Input material: PBMCs. Receptor source: a human donor in good health (CMV status not recorded). Some clones in this sample may be carry-over from other donors' samples. Both conserved end residues are part of each CDR3. D genes are given only for firm matches. Only some rows state a clone size, as once, few, many or a class for expanded clones.

TRBV19,TRBJ2-3,TRBD2,few,CASSTGLGKDVQYF,TGTGCCAGTAGTACAGGACTAGGCAAGGATGTGCAGTATTTT
TRBV11-2,TRBJ1-2,TRBD1,.,CASSPDRGRSNGYTF,TGTGCCAGCAGCCCCGACAGGGGGAGATCTAATGGCTACACCTTC
TRBV20-1,TRBJ2-7,TRBD2,.,CSVTSGRNEQYF,TGCAGTGTGACTAGCGGGAGAAACGAGCAGTACTTC
TRBV7-2,TRBJ2-4,TRBD2,many,CASSPSREDKTQYF,TGTGCCAGCAGCCCATCCCGGGAGGATAAAACCCAGTACTTC
TRBV28,TRBJ2-3,TRBD1,.,CASNTGGQGADTQYF,TGTGCCAGCAACACAGGGGGACAGGGGGCAGATACGCAGTATTTT
TRBV14,TRBJ2-3,TRBD1,.,CASSQGTGTKTQYF,TGTGCCAGCAGCCAAGGGACAGGGACCAAAACGCAGTATTTT
TRBV7-9,TRBJ1-1,.,many,CASSLGGRWGGRNTEAFF,TGTGCCAGCAGCTTAGGGGGTAGGTGGGGGGGCCGGAACACTGAAGCTTTCTTT
TRBV4-3,TRBJ2-5,.,.,CASSQSLGLAGGETQYF,TGCGCCAGCAGCCAATCCCTTGGACTAGCAGGGGGGGAGACCCAGTACTTC
TRBV20-1,TRBJ1-1,TRBD1,.,CSAADRGREAFF,TGCAGTGCGGCAGACAGGGGGCGCGAAGCTTTCTTT
TRBV4-3,TRBJ2-5,.,many,CASSQEMWGTQYF,TGCGCCAGCAGCCAAGAGATGTGGGGGACCCAGTACTTC
TRBV27,TRBJ1-6,.,.,CASSLSAGREKNSPLHF,TGTGCCAGCAGTTTATCTGCGGGCAGGGAGAAGAATTCACCCCTCCACTTT
TRBV12-5,TRBJ1-5,.,.,CASGLGTGQPQHF,.
TRBV7-2,TRBJ2-3,.,many,CASSPSGPSTDTQYF,TGTGCCAGCAGCCCTTCCGGACCAAGCACAGATACGCAGTATTTT
TRBV7-2,TRBJ2-7,.,many,CASSYFSGAYEQYF,TGTGCCAGTAGTTACTTCTCCGGGGCCTACGAGCAGTACTTC
TRBV6-5,TRBJ2-7,TRBD2,.,CASSMTSANYEQYF,TGTGCCAGCAGTATGACTAGCGCGAACTACGAGCAGTACTTC
TRBV20-1,TRBJ2-3,.,.,CSAAGPRSTDTQYF,TGCAGTGCGGCGGGACCCCGAAGCACAGATACGCAGTATTTT
TRBV6-2/TRBV6-3,TRBJ2-1,TRBD2,.,CASRPGTTNEQFF,TGTGCCAGCAGACCCGGGACTACCAATGAGCAGTTCTTC
TRBV2,TRBJ1-1,.,.,CASRDRNTEAFF,TGTGCCAGCAGGGACCGAAACACTGAAGCTTTCTTT
TRBV6-6,TRBJ2-3,.,.,CASSYQGGPLTDTQYF,TGTGCCAGCAGTTATCAGGGGGGGCCGCTCACAGATACGCAGTATTTT